The rows below give T cell receptor beta chains drawn from one sample of a study of T cell responses to AZD1222 COVID-19 vaccine. TCRdb's copy holds only in-frame clones and misses some; the assay was immunoSEQ multiplex PCR. The sample holds about 120,000 clones, 80% to 90% seen once. The sequencing here drew on peripheral blood, taken on day 0 of AZD1222 vaccination. These receptors were taken from an adult in good health. Each CDR3 is given without its conserved first and last residue. Not every row has a clone size; where given, it reads once, few, many or a size class.

12	TRBV28	NA	TRBJ1-4	ASSSGGIDGKLF
11	TRBV7-2	NA	TRBJ2-3	ASSIAHTDTQY
13	TRBV19	NA	TRBJ1-5	ASSLRTGRFEPQH
9	TRBV9	few	TRBJ2-2	ASSPGRELF
10	TRBV7-8	NA	TRBJ1-5	ASSQPREPQH
13	TRBV4-2	NA	TRBJ2-2	ASSQDRQATGELF
13	TRBV5-4	NA	TRBJ1-1	ASSLDGGSNTEAF
14	TRBV7-9	NA	TRBJ1-1	ASSSQAGGYRTEAF
14	TRBV4-2	NA	TRBJ2-5	ASSQDRTLPGETQY
17	TRBV19	NA	TRBJ1-1	ASSIDGWGTASSSTEAF
14	TRBV28	NA	TRBJ1-3	ASRRGSGISGNTIY
13	TRBV19	NA	TRBJ2-2	ASSMSTPEDGELF
13	TRBV4-3	NA	TRBJ2-2	ASSQGTGVTGELF
12	TRBV9	NA	TRBJ1-1	ASSVAGSNTEAF
11	TRBV28	NA	TRBJ2-1	ASRGSSYNEQF
13	TRBV27	NA	TRBJ2-5	ASKVAGQGRETQY
14	TRBV5-1	NA	TRBJ2-1	ASSRGDQSSYNEQF
10	TRBV27	NA	TRBJ2-7	ASSLLYGEQY
11	TRBV30	NA	TRBJ2-7	AWSVDRALEQY
13	TRBV28	NA	TRBJ2-7	ASAPPAIASYEQY
13	TRBV6-1	NA	TRBJ2-5	ASSEAYRGRGDQY
11	TRBV6-4	NA	TRBJ1-2	ASSAEPNYGYT
10	TRBV28	NA	TRBJ2-7	ANPTEIYEQY
14	TRBV4-3	NA	TRBJ2-7	ASSQAGGASSYEQY
13	TRBV28	NA	TRBJ1-5	ASSRGTGGVQPQH
10	TRBV10-3	NA	TRBJ2-1	AIRVSNNEQF
12	TRBV3-1/TRBV3-2	NA	TRBJ1-6	AASRSFYNSPLH
16	TRBV11-2	NA	TRBJ1-6	ASSHRGTRAVKMSPLH
10	TRBV7-9	NA	TRBJ2-3	ASRMITDTQY
12	TRBV5-4	few	TRBJ1-3	ASSLNGVGNTIY
12	TRBV4-1	NA	TRBJ1-5	ASSQDMEEVPQH
11	TRBV7-8	NA	TRBJ2-2	ASSLAGTGELF
11	TRBV6-5	NA	TRBJ2-1	ASSFRAYNEQF
13	TRBV2	NA	TRBJ2-1	ASSGGLPIYNEQF
13	TRBV27	NA	TRBJ2-7	ASSFSTLVSYEQY